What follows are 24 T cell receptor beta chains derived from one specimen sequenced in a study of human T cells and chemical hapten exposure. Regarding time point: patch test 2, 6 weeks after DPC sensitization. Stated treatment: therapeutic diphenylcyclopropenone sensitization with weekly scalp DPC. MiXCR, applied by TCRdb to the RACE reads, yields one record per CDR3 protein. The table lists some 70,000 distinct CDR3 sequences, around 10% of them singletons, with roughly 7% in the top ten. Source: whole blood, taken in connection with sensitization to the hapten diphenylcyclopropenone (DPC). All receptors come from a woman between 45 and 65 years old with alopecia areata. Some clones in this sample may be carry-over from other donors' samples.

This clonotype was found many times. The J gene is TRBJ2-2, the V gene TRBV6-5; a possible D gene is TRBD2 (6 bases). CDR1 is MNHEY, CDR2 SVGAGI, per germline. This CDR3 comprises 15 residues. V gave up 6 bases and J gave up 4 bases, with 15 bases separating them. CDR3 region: CASSRGVGGTGELFF. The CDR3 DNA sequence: TGTGCCAGCAGCCGCGGGGTGGGCGGCACCGGGGAGCTGTTTTTT.

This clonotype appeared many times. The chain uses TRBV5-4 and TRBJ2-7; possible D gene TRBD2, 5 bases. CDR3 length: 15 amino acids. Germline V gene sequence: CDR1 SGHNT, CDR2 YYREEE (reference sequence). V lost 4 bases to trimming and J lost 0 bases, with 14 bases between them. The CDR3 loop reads CASSDWRQSSYEQYF. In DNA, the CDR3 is TGTGCCAGCAGCGACTGGAGGCAAAGCTCCTACGAGCAGTACTTC.

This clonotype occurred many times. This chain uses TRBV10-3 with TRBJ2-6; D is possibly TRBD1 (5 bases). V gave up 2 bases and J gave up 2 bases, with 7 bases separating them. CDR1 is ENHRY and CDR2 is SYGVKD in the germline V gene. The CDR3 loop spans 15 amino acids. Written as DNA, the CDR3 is TGTGCCATCAGTGAGCAGGGTCCTGGGGCCAACGTCCTGACTTTC. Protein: CAISEQGPGANVLTF.

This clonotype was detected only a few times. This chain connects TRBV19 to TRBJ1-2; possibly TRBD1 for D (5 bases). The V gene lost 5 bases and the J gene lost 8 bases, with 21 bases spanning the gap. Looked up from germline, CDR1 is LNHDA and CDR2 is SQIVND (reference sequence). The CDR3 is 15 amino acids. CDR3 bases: TGTGCCAGTAGTGTTCCGGGACGGAACCAAGACGGCTACACCTTC. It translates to CASSVPGRNQDGYTF.

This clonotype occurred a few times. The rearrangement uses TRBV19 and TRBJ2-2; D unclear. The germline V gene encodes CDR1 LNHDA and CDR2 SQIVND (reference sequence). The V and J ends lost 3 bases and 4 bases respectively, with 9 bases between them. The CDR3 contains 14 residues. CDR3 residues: CASSIGGVTGELFF. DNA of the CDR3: TGTGCCAGTAGTATTGGTGGGGTCACCGGGGAGCTGTTTTTT. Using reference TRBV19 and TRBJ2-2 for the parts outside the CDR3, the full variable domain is DGGITQSPKYLFRKEGQNVTLSCEQNLNHDAMYWYRQDPGQGLRLIYYSQIVNDFQKGDIAEGYSVSREKKESFPLTVTSAQKNPTAFYLCASSIGGVTGELFFGEGSRLTVL.

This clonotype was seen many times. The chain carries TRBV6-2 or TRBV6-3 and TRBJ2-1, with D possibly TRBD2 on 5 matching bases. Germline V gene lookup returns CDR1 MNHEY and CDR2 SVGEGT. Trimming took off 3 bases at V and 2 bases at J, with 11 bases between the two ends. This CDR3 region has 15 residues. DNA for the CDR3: TGTGCCAGCAGTTATGAAGGACTTGCCTACAATGAGCAGTTCTTC. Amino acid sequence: CASSYEGLAYNEQFF.

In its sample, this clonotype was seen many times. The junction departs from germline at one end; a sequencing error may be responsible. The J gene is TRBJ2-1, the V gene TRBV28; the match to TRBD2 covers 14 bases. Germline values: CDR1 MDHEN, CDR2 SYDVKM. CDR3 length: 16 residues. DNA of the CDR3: TGTGCCAGCAGTTTCGCGCTGACTAGCGGGAGGGCCAAAGGGAGTTTC. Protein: CASSFALTSGRAKGSF.

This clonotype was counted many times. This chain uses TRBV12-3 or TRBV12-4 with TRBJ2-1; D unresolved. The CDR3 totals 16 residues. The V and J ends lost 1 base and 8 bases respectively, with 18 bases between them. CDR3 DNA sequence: TGTGCCAGCAGTTTAGAGGTGTCCAGCGTTTCGGATGAGCAGTTCTTC. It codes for CASSLEVSSVSDEQFF.

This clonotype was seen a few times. CDR3 coding DNA: TGCGCCAGCAGCTTCAGCGACGACGCCGGCTATGGCTACACCTTC. Its protein is CASSFSDDAGYGYTF. This rearrangement joins TRBV5-1 to TRBJ1-2; D uncertain. The CDR3 length is 15 residues. Trimming cost V 2 bases and J 4 bases, with 15 bases left between them. The germline gives CDR1 SGHRS, CDR2 YFSETQ.

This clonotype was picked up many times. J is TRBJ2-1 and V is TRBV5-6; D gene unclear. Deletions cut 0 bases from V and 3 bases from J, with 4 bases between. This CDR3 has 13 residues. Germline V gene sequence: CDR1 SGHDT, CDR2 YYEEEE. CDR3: CASSLDGYNEQFF. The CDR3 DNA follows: TGTGCCAGCAGCTTGGACGGCTACAATGAGCAGTTCTTC.

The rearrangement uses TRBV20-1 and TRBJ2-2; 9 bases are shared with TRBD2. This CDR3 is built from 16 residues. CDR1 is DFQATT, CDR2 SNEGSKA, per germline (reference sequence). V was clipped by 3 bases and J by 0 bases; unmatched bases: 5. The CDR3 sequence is CSARDSGSTNTGELFF. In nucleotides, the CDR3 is TGCAGTGCTAGGGATAGCGGGAGTACGAACACCGGGGAGCTGTTTTTT.

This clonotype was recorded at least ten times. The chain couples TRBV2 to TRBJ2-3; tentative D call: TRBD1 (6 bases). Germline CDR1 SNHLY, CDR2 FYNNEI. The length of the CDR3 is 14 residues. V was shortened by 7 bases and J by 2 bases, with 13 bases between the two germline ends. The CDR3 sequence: CASKGQPLTDTQYF. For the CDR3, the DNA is TGTGCCAGCAAGGGACAACCGCTCACAGATACGCAGTATTTT.

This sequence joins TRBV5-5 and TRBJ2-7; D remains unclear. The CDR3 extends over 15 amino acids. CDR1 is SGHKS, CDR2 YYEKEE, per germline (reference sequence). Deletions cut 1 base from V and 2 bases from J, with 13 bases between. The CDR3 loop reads CASSLSFRSPYEQYF. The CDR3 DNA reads TGTGCCAGCAGCTTGTCCTTCAGGTCCCCCTACGAGCAGTACTTC.

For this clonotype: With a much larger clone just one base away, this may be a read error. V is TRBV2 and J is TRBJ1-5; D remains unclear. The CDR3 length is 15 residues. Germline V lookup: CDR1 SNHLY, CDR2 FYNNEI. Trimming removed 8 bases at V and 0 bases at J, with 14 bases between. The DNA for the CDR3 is TGTGCCAGCGGGTCGAAACTTGGTAGCAATCAGCCCCAGCATTTT. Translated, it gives CASGSKLGSNQPQHF.

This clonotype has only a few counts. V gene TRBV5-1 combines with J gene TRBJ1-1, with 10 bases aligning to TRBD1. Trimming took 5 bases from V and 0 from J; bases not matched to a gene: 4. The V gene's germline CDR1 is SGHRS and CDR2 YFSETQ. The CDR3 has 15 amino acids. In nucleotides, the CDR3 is TGCGCCAGCAGGACAGGGGGCGGCATGAACACTGAAGCTTTCTTT. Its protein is CASRTGGGMNTEAFF.

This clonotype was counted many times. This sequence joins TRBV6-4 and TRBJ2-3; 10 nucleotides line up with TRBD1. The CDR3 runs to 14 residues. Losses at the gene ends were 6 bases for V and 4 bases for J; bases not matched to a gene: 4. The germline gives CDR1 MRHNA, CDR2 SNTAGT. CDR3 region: CASRRDRGADTQYF. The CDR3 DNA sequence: TGTGCCAGCAGGCGGGACAGGGGTGCAGATACGCAGTATTTT.

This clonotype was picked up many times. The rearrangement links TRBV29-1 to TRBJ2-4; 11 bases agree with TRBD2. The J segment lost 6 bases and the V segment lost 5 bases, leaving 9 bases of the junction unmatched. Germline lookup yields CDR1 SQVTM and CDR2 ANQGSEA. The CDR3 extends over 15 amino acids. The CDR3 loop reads CSVLTSGSSANIQYF. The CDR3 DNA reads TGCAGCGTTCTAACTAGCGGGAGCAGTGCAAACATTCAGTACTTC.

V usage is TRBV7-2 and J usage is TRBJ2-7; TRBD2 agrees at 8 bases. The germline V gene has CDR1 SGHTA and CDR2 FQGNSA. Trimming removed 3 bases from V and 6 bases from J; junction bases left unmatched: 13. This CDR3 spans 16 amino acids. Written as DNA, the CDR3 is TGTGCCAGCAGCTTGGTTCCGGTCCGGGAGGGATTCGAGCAGTACTTC. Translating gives CASSLVPVREGFEQYF.

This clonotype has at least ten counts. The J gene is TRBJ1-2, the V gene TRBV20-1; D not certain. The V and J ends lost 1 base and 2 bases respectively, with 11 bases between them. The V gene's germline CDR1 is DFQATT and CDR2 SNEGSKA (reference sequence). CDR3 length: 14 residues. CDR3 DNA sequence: TGCAGTGCTAGAGTTGCGGGTGGGAACTATGGCTACACCTTC. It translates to CSARVAGGNYGYTF.

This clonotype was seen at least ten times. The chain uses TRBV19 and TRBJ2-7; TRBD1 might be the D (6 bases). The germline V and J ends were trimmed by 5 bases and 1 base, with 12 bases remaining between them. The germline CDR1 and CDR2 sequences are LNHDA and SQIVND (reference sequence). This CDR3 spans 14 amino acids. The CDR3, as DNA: TGTGCCAGTAGTGATTCTGACAGGTCCTACGAGCAGTACTTC. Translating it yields CASSDSDRSYEQYF.

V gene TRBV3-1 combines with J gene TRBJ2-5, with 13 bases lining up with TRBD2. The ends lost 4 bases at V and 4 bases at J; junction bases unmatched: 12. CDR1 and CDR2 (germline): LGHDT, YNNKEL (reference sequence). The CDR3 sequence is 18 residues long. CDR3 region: CASSPLGLAGARGETQYF. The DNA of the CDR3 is TGTGCCAGCAGCCCCCTAGGACTAGCGGGAGCCCGTGGAGAGACCCAGTACTTC.

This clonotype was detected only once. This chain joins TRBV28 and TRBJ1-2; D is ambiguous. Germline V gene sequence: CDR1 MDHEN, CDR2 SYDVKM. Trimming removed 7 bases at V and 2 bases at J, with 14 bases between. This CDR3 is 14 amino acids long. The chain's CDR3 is CASTRSPKNYGYTF. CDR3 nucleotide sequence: TGTGCCAGCACCCGGAGTCCAAAGAACTATGGCTACACCTTC.

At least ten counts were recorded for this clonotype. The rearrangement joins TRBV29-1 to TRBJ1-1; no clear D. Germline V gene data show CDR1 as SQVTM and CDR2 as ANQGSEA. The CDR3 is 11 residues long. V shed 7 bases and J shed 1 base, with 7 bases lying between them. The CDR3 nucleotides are TGCAGCGCCCGAAGGAACACTGAAGCTTTCTTT. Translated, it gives CSARRNTEAFF.

For the CDR3, the DNA is TGCAGTGCCAGGAGGGGAGACAGGAATCAGCCCCAGCATTTT. Protein: CSARRGDRNQPQHF. This sequence joins TRBV20-1 and TRBJ1-5; D possibly corresponds to TRBD1 (6 bases). Trimming cost V 6 bases and J 4 bases, with 16 bases left between them. The CDR3 spans 14 residues. Germline V CDR1 and CDR2: DFQATT, SNEGSKA (reference sequence).